The 4 T cell receptor beta chains presented below share a single source sample, sequenced in a study of CXCR3-negative and CXCR3-positive naive CD8 T cells. No antigen has been identified for these receptors. The authors prepared UMI-labeled TRB cDNA libraries by 5' RACE. TCRdb re-called the 5' RACE reads; one entry per CDR3 protein, DNA not given. The sample has roughly 80,000 distinct CDR3 sequences, and its top ten clones hold 0.55% to 0.8%. The study's findings and limits: When CXCR3-positive naive cells were set against CXCR3-negative naive cells, the former had more hydrophobic TRB CDR3s.

The sequenced material came from naive CXCR3+ CD8+ T cells from blood. As to subset: CD45RO-CCR7+CD27+CD95- naive CD8+ T cells expressing CXCR3 (TNR3+). Receptor source: a human donor in good health. Some clones in this sample may be carry-over from other donors' samples.

The chain combines TRBV9 with TRBJ1-1; the TRBD1 assignment by TCRdb is unverifiable without DNA. This CDR3 is built from 14 residues. From germline, CDR1 is SGDLS and CDR2 YYNGEE. The CDR3 here is CASSAYGRGTEAFF.

The gene calls are TRBV19 and TRBJ2-7; TCRdb indicates TRBD1, and absent DNA this call remains unverified. The CDR3 covers 15 residues. In germline, CDR1 is LNHDA, CDR2 SQIVND (reference sequence). CDR3 residues: CASSPALGQTYEQYF.

The chain is built from TRBV20-1 and TRBJ1-1. This CDR3 contains 15 residues. Looked up from germline, CDR1 is DFQATT and CDR2 is SNEGSKA (reference sequence). The CDR3 spells CSARDEGWLNTEAFF.

This chain uses TRBV6-1 with TRBJ2-1; TCRdb calls TRBD1, which cannot be checked without DNA. Germline CDR1 and CDR2: MNHNS and SASEGT. This CDR3 contains 16 residues. CDR3 sequence reads: CASGAGRELLYNEQFF.